This T cell receptor beta chain was profiled in a study of blood T cell repertoires in COVID-19. At the level of the study: Sources were T cells, B-cell-depleted T cells, or PBMCs; the material itself was cDNA or gDNA.

Germline lookup yields CDR1 KGHSH and CDR2 LQKENI. The CDR3 is 15 residues long. Trimming shortened V by 2 bases and J by 6 bases, and 14 bases separated the two germline ends. Per the study methods: Nucleated cell number was recorded as an estimate derived from reference gene primer amplification. Clones were sequenced by immunoSEQ multiplex PCR, and TCRdb holds only the in-frame ones, with some missing. V, J and clone size are those of that table, while D and trimming were read from the DNA. The table includes 100,000 to 150,000 clones, around 82% detected once. The chain recombines TRBV18 with TRBJ1-5, with D hard to call. Sequenced: peripheral blood. The source of this sequence is a man at least 80 years old with active or convalescent COVID-19. DNA for the CDR3: TGTGCCAGCTCACCAGGGGAGATCCGGGGTCAGCCCCAGCATTTT. Encoded protein: CASSPGEIRGQPQHF.